A selection of T cell receptor beta chains follows, all from one sample in a study of technical replicates of blood from a handful of donors. Libraries were prepared by immunoSEQ multiplex PCR; TCRdb keeps only in-frame clonotypes and omits some of them. In the table there are tens of thousands of clones, around 89% of which are singletons. The sequencing sample was made of PBMCs. All receptors come from a human donor in good health. Some clones in this sample may be carry-over from other donors' samples. Each CDR3 is given with its conserved first and last residue. The D gene is left open where the match is weak. Some rows mark clone size as missing; the rest say once, few, many or name a class of expanded clone.

CDR3nt: TGTGCCAGCAGTGTGGGTGAGCGGGGACCCTACGAGCAGTACTTC
CDR3aa: CASSVGERGPYEQYF
v_gene: TRBV2
abundance: NA
d_gene: TRBD2
j_gene: TRBJ2-7

CDR3nt: TGTGCCAGCAGTTCCGGGACAGGGGGGTCCGGGGAGCTGTTTTTT
CDR3aa: CASSSGTGGSGELFF
v_gene: TRBV6-5
abundance: NA
d_gene: TRBD1
j_gene: TRBJ2-2

CDR3nt: TGTGCCAGCAGTTACTCCGGAGGGGAGGGGACTGAAGCTTTCTTT
CDR3aa: CASSYSGGEGTEAFF
v_gene: TRBV6-5
abundance: few
d_gene: NA
j_gene: TRBJ1-1

CDR3nt: TGTGCCAGCAGTGGCACGCCAGACTACGAGCAGTACTTC
CDR3aa: CASSGTPDYEQYF
v_gene: TRBV2
abundance: NA
d_gene: NA
j_gene: TRBJ2-7

CDR3nt: TGTGCCAGCAGCTGGTCGGGGGGAGGCACCGGGGAGCTGTTTTTT
CDR3aa: CASSWSGGGTGELFF
v_gene: TRBV7-2
abundance: NA
d_gene: TRBD2
j_gene: TRBJ2-2

CDR3nt: TGTGCCAGCACCCCTATTTTCCCTTATAGCAATCAGCCCCAGCATTTT
CDR3aa: CASTPIFPYSNQPQHF
v_gene: TRBV28
abundance: NA
d_gene: NA
j_gene: TRBJ1-5

CDR3nt: TGTGCCAGTAGTACCCGACAGGCCCCCTCCTACGAGCAGTACTTC
CDR3aa: CASSTRQAPSYEQYF
v_gene: TRBV19
abundance: once
d_gene: NA
j_gene: TRBJ2-7

CDR3nt: TGTGCCAGTAGTATTGGTCGGAGGGGATATGGCAATCAGCCCCAGCATTTT
CDR3aa: CASSIGRRGYGNQPQHF
v_gene: TRBV19
abundance: NA
d_gene: NA
j_gene: TRBJ1-5

CDR3nt: TGTGCCAGCAGCCAGGGAAAAGGGGGCGCGTTTGAGCCCCAGCATTTT
CDR3aa: CASSQGKGGAFEPQHF
v_gene: TRBV4-2
abundance: NA
d_gene: TRBD1
j_gene: TRBJ1-5

CDR3nt: TGCGCCAGCAGTCGATCACTAACAGCAACGGGGCAAGAGACCCAGTACTTC
CDR3aa: CASSRSLTATGQETQYF
v_gene: TRBV23-1
abundance: NA
d_gene: NA
j_gene: TRBJ2-5

CDR3nt: TGTGCCTGGAGTGTTGGCGGGAGCAATGAGCAGTTCTTC
CDR3aa: CAWSVGGSNEQFF
v_gene: TRBV30
abundance: NA
d_gene: TRBD2
j_gene: TRBJ2-1

CDR3nt: TGCGCCAGCAGCCAGGGGACAGGGGGCGTTGGGCCTGGAAACACCATATATTTT
CDR3aa: CASSQGTGGVGPGNTIYF
v_gene: TRBV4-3
abundance: NA
d_gene: TRBD1
j_gene: TRBJ1-3

CDR3nt: TGTGCCAGCAGCAGGGGACAGAACTACGAGCAGTACTTC
CDR3aa: CASSRGQNYEQYF
v_gene: TRBV7-3
abundance: NA
d_gene: TRBD1
j_gene: TRBJ2-7

CDR3nt: TGTGCCAGTAGTACCCCTTCAGGGGGCGCGAGCAATCAGCCCCAGCATTTT
CDR3aa: CASSTPSGGASNQPQHF
v_gene: TRBV19
abundance: NA
d_gene: TRBD1
j_gene: TRBJ1-5

CDR3nt: TGTGCCAGCAGCGCTCGGGACAGCGGCTTCTATGGCTACACCTTC
CDR3aa: CASSARDSGFYGYTF
v_gene: TRBV7-9
abundance: NA
d_gene: TRBD1
j_gene: TRBJ1-2

CDR3nt: TGCGCCAGCAGGGAGACCGCTTCCTACGAGCAGTACTTC
CDR3aa: CASRETASYEQYF
v_gene: TRBV5-1
abundance: NA
d_gene: NA
j_gene: TRBJ2-7

CDR3nt: TGTGCCAGCAGTTCGAACTTAGTCTCTGGAAACACCATATATTTT
CDR3aa: CASSSNLVSGNTIYF
v_gene: TRBV6-5
abundance: NA
d_gene: NA
j_gene: TRBJ1-3

CDR3nt: TGTGCCAGCATGCAGAAAGGGGGGGGCACTGAAGCTTTCTTT
CDR3aa: CASMQKGGGTEAFF
v_gene: TRBV7-9
abundance: few
d_gene: NA
j_gene: TRBJ1-1

CDR3nt: TGTGCCATCAGTGAGAGCAGCGGGGGTAACTACGAGCAGTACTTC
CDR3aa: CAISESSGGNYEQYF
v_gene: TRBV10-3
abundance: few
d_gene: TRBD2
j_gene: TRBJ2-7

CDR3nt: TGCGCCAGCAGCCAACAGGGGACCGATGAGCAGTTCTTC
CDR3aa: CASSQQGTDEQFF
v_gene: TRBV4-1
abundance: NA
d_gene: NA
j_gene: TRBJ2-1

CDR3nt: TGTGCCAGCAGTGGGACTAGCGGGAGCTACGAGCAGTACTTC
CDR3aa: CASSGTSGSYEQYF
v_gene: TRBV6-5
abundance: NA
d_gene: TRBD2
j_gene: TRBJ2-7

CDR3nt: TGCGCCAGCAGGGGGGCGGGGGTTAGCACAGATACGCAGTATTTT
CDR3aa: CASRGAGVSTDTQYF
v_gene: TRBV10-1
abundance: NA
d_gene: NA
j_gene: TRBJ2-3

CDR3nt: TGTGCCTGGAGTGGTCTTGGTAGCGGGAGGGCCAGTTCCTACAATGAGCAGTTCTTC
CDR3aa: CAWSGLGSGRASSYNEQFF
v_gene: TRBV30
abundance: NA
d_gene: TRBD2
j_gene: TRBJ2-1

CDR3nt: TGTGCCAGCAGCTCCCGGGACAGAGAATCACCCCTCCACTTT
CDR3aa: CASSSRDRESPLHF
v_gene: TRBV11-1
abundance: NA
d_gene: TRBD1
j_gene: TRBJ1-6

CDR3nt: TGTGCCAGCAGCTCCCCATCGGACAGGAACACAGATACGCAGTATTTT
CDR3aa: CASSSPSDRNTDTQYF
v_gene: TRBV7-6
abundance: NA
d_gene: TRBD1
j_gene: TRBJ2-3

CDR3nt: TGCGCCAGCAGCGCGGTCGGGACAGGGATAGAGACCCAGTACTTC
CDR3aa: CASSAVGTGIETQYF
v_gene: TRBV5-1
abundance: NA
d_gene: TRBD1
j_gene: TRBJ2-5

CDR3nt: TGTGCCAGCAGTAAGGGACAGGGGTTAGGCTACACCTTC
CDR3aa: CASSKGQGLGYTF
v_gene: TRBV6-5
abundance: NA
d_gene: TRBD1
j_gene: TRBJ1-2

CDR3nt: TGTGCCACCAGCAGAGATCGAGGGGACTTCCACACAGATACGCAGTATTTT
CDR3aa: CATSRDRGDFHTDTQYF
v_gene: TRBV15
abundance: NA
d_gene: NA
j_gene: TRBJ2-3

CDR3nt: TGTGCCAGCAGTGATAGCGGGGAAAGTCAGCCCCAGCATTTT
CDR3aa: CASSDSGESQPQHF
v_gene: TRBV2
abundance: NA
d_gene: NA
j_gene: TRBJ1-5

CDR3nt: TGCAGCGTCTTCGACAGAGGAGGGATGAACACTGAAGCTTTCTTT
CDR3aa: CSVFDRGGMNTEAFF
v_gene: TRBV29-1
abundance: NA
d_gene: NA
j_gene: TRBJ1-1

CDR3nt: TGTGCCATCAGTGAGGGCAGTAACTATGGCTACACCTTC
CDR3aa: CAISEGSNYGYTF
v_gene: TRBV10-3
abundance: NA
d_gene: NA
j_gene: TRBJ1-2

CDR3nt: TGTGCCAGCTCACGGGGACAGGGTGCCACTGAAGCTTTCTTT
CDR3aa: CASSRGQGATEAFF
v_gene: TRBV18
abundance: NA
d_gene: TRBD1
j_gene: TRBJ1-1

CDR3nt: TGCGCCAGCAGCCAAGTCTTAGCGGGAGTTGGGAATGAGCAGTTCTTC
CDR3aa: CASSQVLAGVGNEQFF
v_gene: TRBV4-3
abundance: NA
d_gene: TRBD2
j_gene: TRBJ2-1

CDR3nt: TGTGCCAGCAGCTTTGGGACTAGCGGGGGGGCAGATACGCAGTATTTT
CDR3aa: CASSFGTSGGADTQYF
v_gene: TRBV4-2
abundance: many
d_gene: TRBD2
j_gene: TRBJ2-3

CDR3nt: TGTGCCAGCAGTGAACGGGGGAATAGCAATCAGCCCCAGCATTTT
CDR3aa: CASSERGNSNQPQHF
v_gene: TRBV2
abundance: NA
d_gene: NA
j_gene: TRBJ1-5

CDR3nt: TGTGCCAGCAGCCAAGATCGTGCGGGGACCCTTGAGCAGTACTTC
CDR3aa: CASSQDRAGTLEQYF
v_gene: TRBV4-2
abundance: once
d_gene: NA
j_gene: TRBJ2-7

CDR3nt: TGTGCCAGCAGCAAAAGTACTGGACAGGGGGCGAACGAGCAGTACTTC
CDR3aa: CASSKSTGQGANEQYF
v_gene: TRBV11-1
abundance: NA
d_gene: TRBD1
j_gene: TRBJ2-7

CDR3nt: TGTGCCAGCAGCTCCTCTAGCGGTCCCTCCTACGAGCAGTACTTC
CDR3aa: CASSSSSGPSYEQYF
v_gene: TRBV9
abundance: NA
d_gene: TRBD2
j_gene: TRBJ2-7

CDR3nt: TGTGCCAGCAGTAAGGGACAGGCGGACTATGGCTACACCTTC
CDR3aa: CASSKGQADYGYTF
v_gene: TRBV2
abundance: NA
d_gene: TRBD1
j_gene: TRBJ1-2

CDR3nt: TGTGCCAGCAGCAAGTATAGCTACGAGCAGTACTTC
CDR3aa: CASSKYSYEQYF
v_gene: TRBV21-1
abundance: NA
d_gene: NA
j_gene: TRBJ2-7

CDR3nt: TGTGCCAGCCACAGAGTGAACAGGGGACGTACTGAAGCTTTCTTT
CDR3aa: CASHRVNRGRTEAFF
v_gene: TRBV6-5
abundance: NA
d_gene: TRBD1
j_gene: TRBJ1-1

CDR3nt: TGTGCCAGCAGCTTGAAGAGCTCCTACGAGCAGTACTTC
CDR3aa: CASSLKSSYEQYF
v_gene: TRBV7-2
abundance: NA
d_gene: NA
j_gene: TRBJ2-7

CDR3nt: TGTGCCAGCAAAAGGACAGGGATGTACGAGCAGTACTTC
CDR3aa: CASKRTGMYEQYF
v_gene: TRBV2
abundance: NA
d_gene: TRBD1
j_gene: TRBJ2-7

CDR3nt: TGCGCCAGCAGCTTGCTTTTTAGGACCGGGACTAGCGGGATTTACAATGAGCAGTTCTTC
CDR3aa: CASSLLFRTGTSGIYNEQFF
v_gene: TRBV5-1
abundance: NA
d_gene: TRBD2
j_gene: TRBJ2-1

CDR3nt: TGTGCCAGCAGCCGACAGGGCCAGAATGAAAAACTGTTTTTT
CDR3aa: CASSRQGQNEKLFF
v_gene: TRBV6-5
abundance: NA
d_gene: TRBD1
j_gene: TRBJ1-4

CDR3nt: TGTGCCACCAGCAGAGAGGGAGCGGGGCAGCGAGAGACCCAGTACTTC
CDR3aa: CATSREGAGQRETQYF
v_gene: TRBV15
abundance: once
d_gene: TRBD2
j_gene: TRBJ2-5

CDR3nt: TGCGCCAGCAGTCCAGCTAGCGGGGTTTACGAGCAGTACTTC
CDR3aa: CASSPASGVYEQYF
v_gene: TRBV5-1
abundance: NA
d_gene: TRBD2
j_gene: TRBJ2-7

CDR3nt: TGTGCCAGCAGTTACCCGGGACAGACCTCCTACGAGCAGTACTTC
CDR3aa: CASSYPGQTSYEQYF
v_gene: TRBV6-6
abundance: NA
d_gene: TRBD1
j_gene: TRBJ2-7

CDR3nt: TGTGCCAGTAGTATAGAGGTTCCCAGGACAGGCTCTTATCAGCCCCAGCATTTT
CDR3aa: CASSIEVPRTGSYQPQHF
v_gene: TRBV19
abundance: NA
d_gene: TRBD1
j_gene: TRBJ1-5

CDR3nt: TGTGCCAGTAGGATGGGAGGGGACAACTTCTATGGCTACACCTTC
CDR3aa: CASRMGGDNFYGYTF
v_gene: TRBV19
abundance: NA
d_gene: NA
j_gene: TRBJ1-2

CDR3nt: TGTGCCATCAAGGCAGCGACCAGCACAGATACGCAGTATTTT
CDR3aa: CAIKAATSTDTQYF
v_gene: TRBV10-3
abundance: NA
d_gene: NA
j_gene: TRBJ2-3

CDR3nt: TGCGCCAGCAGACCATGGGACAGGGGAACTGAAGCTTTCTTT
CDR3aa: CASRPWDRGTEAFF
v_gene: TRBV5-1
abundance: NA
d_gene: TRBD1
j_gene: TRBJ1-1

CDR3nt: TGTGCCAGCAGCTTAGCAGGGGTCCCCGATACGCAGTATTTT
CDR3aa: CASSLAGVPDTQYF
v_gene: TRBV7-6
abundance: once
d_gene: NA
j_gene: TRBJ2-3